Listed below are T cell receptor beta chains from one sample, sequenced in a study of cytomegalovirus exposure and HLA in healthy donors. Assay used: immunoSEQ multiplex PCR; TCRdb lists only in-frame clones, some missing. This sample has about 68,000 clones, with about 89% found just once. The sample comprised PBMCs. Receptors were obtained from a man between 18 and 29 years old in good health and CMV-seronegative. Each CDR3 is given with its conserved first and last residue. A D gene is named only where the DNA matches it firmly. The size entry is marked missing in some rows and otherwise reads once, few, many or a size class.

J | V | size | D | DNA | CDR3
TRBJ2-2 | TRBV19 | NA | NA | TGTGCCAGTAGTCACAGTAACACCGGGGAGCTGTTTTTT | CASSHSNTGELFF
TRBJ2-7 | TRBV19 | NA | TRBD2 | TGTGCCAGTAGTATCGGTAGCGGGGGCTGGGAGCAGTACTTC | CASSIGSGGWEQYF
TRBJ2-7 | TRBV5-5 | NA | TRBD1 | TGTGCCAGCAGCTCGGGGACAGGGGGCCTTTACGAGCAGTACTTC | CASSSGTGGLYEQYF
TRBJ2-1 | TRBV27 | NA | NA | TGTGCCAGCAGTTTGGGAGGGGGGGAGCAGTTCTTC | CASSLGGGEQFF
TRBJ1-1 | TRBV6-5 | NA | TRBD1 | TGTGCCAGCAGATCCTCCGACAGGGGGCGCGAAGCTTTCTTT | CASRSSDRGREAFF
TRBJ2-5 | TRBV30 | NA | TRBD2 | TGTGCCTGGAGTGTACCTTGGACTAGCGACCAAGAGACCCAGTACTTC | CAWSVPWTSDQETQYF
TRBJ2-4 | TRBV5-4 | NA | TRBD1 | TGTGCCAGCAGCGCCTCCGGGACAGGGAGAGCCAAAAACATTCAGTACTTC | CASSASGTGRAKNIQYF
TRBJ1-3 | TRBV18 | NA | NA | TGTGCCAGCTCAAACGACATCTCTGGAAACACCATATATTTT | CASSNDISGNTIYF
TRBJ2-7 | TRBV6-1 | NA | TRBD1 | TGTGCCAGCAGTAAAACGGGACAGCATTCCTACGAGCAGTACTTC | CASSKTGQHSYEQYF
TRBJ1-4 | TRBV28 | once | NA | TGTGCCAGCAGTTCGCCCAGCGGCTCAACTAATGAAAAACTGTTTTTT | CASSSPSGSTNEKLFF
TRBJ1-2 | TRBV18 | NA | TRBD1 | TGTGCCAGCTCACCACCGGGACAGTGGAATGGCTACACCTTC | CASSPPGQWNGYTF
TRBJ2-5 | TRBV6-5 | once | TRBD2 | TGTGCCAGCAGTTACCTAGCGGGGGAACAAGAGACCCAGTACTTC | CASSYLAGEQETQYF
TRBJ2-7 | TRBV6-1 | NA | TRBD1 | TGTGCCAGTACCTCCGGGACAGCCACCTACGAGCAGTACTTC | CASTSGTATYEQYF
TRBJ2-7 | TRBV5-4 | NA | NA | TGTGCCAGCAGCCCCAGAGGTGAAACCGACGAGCAGTACTTC | CASSPRGETDEQYF
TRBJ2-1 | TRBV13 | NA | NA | TGTGCCACCGCGGTCCGGTCTAGCTACAATGAGCAGTTCTTC | CATAVRSSYNEQFF
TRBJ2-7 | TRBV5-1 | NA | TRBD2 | TGCGCCAGCAGCACGGGACTAGCGGGCATGGCGGGCGAGCAGTACTTC | CASSTGLAGMAGEQYF
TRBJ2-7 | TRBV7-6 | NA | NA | TGTGCCAGCAGCGGGGGGGACAGGCCGGCCTACGAGCAGTACTTC | CASSGGDRPAYEQYF
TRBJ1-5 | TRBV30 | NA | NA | TGTGCCTGGAACCCCGGGACAACAGGCGATCAGCCCCAGCATTTT | CAWNPGTTGDQPQHF
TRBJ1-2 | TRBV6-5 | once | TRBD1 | TGTGCCAGCAGTTACTCCAGGGGGCCCTATGGCTACACCTTC | CASSYSRGPYGYTF
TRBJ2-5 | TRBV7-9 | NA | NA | TGTGCCAGCAGCTTAGCGGGAGGGGGAGAGACCCAGTACTTC | CASSLAGGGETQYF
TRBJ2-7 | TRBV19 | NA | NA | TGTGCCAGTAGTATAGATGAGGGCGTCTACGAGCAGTACTTC | CASSIDEGVYEQYF
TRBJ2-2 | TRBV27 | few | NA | TGTGCCAGCAGTTTACAACAGGGAATGGGTGCCGGGGAGCTGTTTTTT | CASSLQQGMGAGELFF
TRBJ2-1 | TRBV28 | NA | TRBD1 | TGTGCCTTGACAGGGCACCCTCCCTACAATGAGCAGTTCTTC | CALTGHPPYNEQFF
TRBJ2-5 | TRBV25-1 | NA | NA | TGTGCCAGCAGTGAGATTCTGAGGGCGACCCAGTACTTC | CASSEILRATQYF
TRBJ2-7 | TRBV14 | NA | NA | TGTGCCAGCAGCCACTATATCTCCTACGAGCAGTACTTC | CASSHYISYEQYF
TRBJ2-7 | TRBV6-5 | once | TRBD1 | TGTGCCAGCAGTTACAGGGGACAGGGGCCCTACGAGCAGTACTTC | CASSYRGQGPYEQYF
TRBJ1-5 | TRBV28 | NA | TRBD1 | TGTGCCAGCAGACCGAGGGGGCGAAGCAATCAGCCCCAGCATTTT | CASRPRGRSNQPQHF
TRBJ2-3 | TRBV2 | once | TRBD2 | TGTGCCAGCAGTCAGACTAGCGGGAGGGATACGCAGTATTTT | CASSQTSGRDTQYF
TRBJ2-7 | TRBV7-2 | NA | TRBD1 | TGTGCCAGCAGCCTGTCCCCGGGGACAGGGAGATACGAGCAGTACTTC | CASSLSPGTGRYEQYF
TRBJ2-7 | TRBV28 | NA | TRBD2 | TGTGCCAGCAACCCACCGGGACTAGCACAATCTGTGCAGTACTTC | CASNPPGLAQSVQYF
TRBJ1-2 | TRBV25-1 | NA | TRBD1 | TGTGCCAGCTCAGGGGGTCTCGGCTACACCTTC | CASSGGLGYTF
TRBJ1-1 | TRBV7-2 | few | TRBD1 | TGTGCCAGCAGCGTTTGGGACAGGGTGCCTGGCACTGAAGCTTTCTTT | CASSVWDRVPGTEAFF
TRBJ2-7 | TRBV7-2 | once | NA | TGTGCCAGCAGCTCCTACTCCTACGAGCAGTACTTC | CASSSYSYEQYF
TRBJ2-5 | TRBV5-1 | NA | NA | TGCGCCAGCAGCCCTGGGTGGGGCCCCGGAGAGACCCAGTACTTC | CASSPGWGPGETQYF
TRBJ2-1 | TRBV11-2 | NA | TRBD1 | TGTGCCAGCACCCGGACAGGGGCCAGTAATGAGCAGTTCTTC | CASTRTGASNEQFF
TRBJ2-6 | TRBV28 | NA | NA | TGTGCCCCCAGGAGCAGGGCCGAACTGGTCCTGACTTTC | CAPRSRAELVLTF
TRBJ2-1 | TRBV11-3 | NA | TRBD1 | TGTGCCAGCAGCTTAGCAGGGACAGGGGCCAATGAGCAGTTCTTC | CASSLAGTGANEQFF
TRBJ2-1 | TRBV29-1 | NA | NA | TGCAGCGTTGAAGCTTCGGGGGACAATGAGCAGTTCTTC | CSVEASGDNEQFF
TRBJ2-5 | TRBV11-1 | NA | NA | TGTGCCAGCAGCTTATCGGGTGGAGAGACCCAGTACTTC | CASSLSGGETQYF
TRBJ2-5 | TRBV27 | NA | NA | TGTGCCAGCTCTTCTCACATGGCCCAAGAGACCCAGTACTTC | CASSSHMAQETQYF
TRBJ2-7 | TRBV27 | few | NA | TGTGCCAGCAGGAGGGAACAATACGAGCAGTACTTC | CASRREQYEQYF
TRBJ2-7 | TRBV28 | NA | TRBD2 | TGTGCCAGCAGTTTGGCCGGACTAGCGGGAGCCTACGAGCAGTACTTC | CASSLAGLAGAYEQYF
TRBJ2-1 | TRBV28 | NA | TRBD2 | TGTGCCAGCAGTTCCCTTAGCGGGAGTGGCCCCTACAATGAGCAGTTCTTC | CASSSLSGSGPYNEQFF
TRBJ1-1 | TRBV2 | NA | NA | TGTGCCAGCAGCGCCGGGGGGGGGAGAGAAGCTTTCTTT | CASSAGGGREAFF
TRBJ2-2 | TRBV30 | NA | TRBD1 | TGTGCCTGGGGGACAGGGCCCCCCGGGGAGCTGTTTTTT | CAWGTGPPGELFF
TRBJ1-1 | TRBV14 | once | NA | TGTGCCAGCAGCCAAATACCCCCTCGGGCTTTCTTT | CASSQIPPRAFF
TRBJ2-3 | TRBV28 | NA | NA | TGTGCCAGCAGTTTAGGTCCGGGGGCAGATACGCAGTATTTT | CASSLGPGADTQYF
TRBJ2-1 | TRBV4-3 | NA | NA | TGCGCCAGCAGCCAAGATGTACCCCATGGGGGGGAGCAGTTCTTC | CASSQDVPHGGEQFF
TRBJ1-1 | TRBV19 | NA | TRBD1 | TGTGCCAGTACCTACAGGGGAAAGACTGAAGCTTTCTTT | CASTYRGKTEAFF
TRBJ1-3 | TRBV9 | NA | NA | TGTGCCAGCAGCGTAGGGCCGTGGGCGAGCTCTGGAAACACCATATATTTT | CASSVGPWASSGNTIYF
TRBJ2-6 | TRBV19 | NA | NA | TGTGCCAGTTGTACTGCGGGGACTGGGGCCAACGTCCTGACTTTC | CASCTAGTGANVLTF
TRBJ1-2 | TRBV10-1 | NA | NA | TGCGCCAGCAGGACTCCGGGACACAAACTCTATGGCTACACCTTC | CASRTPGHKLYGYTF
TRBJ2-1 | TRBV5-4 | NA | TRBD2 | TGTGCCAGCAGCCCAGCGGGAGCATGGACCAATGAGCAGTTCTTC | CASSPAGAWTNEQFF
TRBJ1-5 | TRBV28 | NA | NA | TGTGCCAGCCGAGAGATAGCGGTGCCGGGCAATCAGCCCCAGCATTTT | CASREIAVPGNQPQHF
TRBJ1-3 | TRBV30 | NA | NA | TGTGCCTGGAGTGTACGTCCAGGGCGAAACACCATATATTTT | CAWSVRPGRNTIYF